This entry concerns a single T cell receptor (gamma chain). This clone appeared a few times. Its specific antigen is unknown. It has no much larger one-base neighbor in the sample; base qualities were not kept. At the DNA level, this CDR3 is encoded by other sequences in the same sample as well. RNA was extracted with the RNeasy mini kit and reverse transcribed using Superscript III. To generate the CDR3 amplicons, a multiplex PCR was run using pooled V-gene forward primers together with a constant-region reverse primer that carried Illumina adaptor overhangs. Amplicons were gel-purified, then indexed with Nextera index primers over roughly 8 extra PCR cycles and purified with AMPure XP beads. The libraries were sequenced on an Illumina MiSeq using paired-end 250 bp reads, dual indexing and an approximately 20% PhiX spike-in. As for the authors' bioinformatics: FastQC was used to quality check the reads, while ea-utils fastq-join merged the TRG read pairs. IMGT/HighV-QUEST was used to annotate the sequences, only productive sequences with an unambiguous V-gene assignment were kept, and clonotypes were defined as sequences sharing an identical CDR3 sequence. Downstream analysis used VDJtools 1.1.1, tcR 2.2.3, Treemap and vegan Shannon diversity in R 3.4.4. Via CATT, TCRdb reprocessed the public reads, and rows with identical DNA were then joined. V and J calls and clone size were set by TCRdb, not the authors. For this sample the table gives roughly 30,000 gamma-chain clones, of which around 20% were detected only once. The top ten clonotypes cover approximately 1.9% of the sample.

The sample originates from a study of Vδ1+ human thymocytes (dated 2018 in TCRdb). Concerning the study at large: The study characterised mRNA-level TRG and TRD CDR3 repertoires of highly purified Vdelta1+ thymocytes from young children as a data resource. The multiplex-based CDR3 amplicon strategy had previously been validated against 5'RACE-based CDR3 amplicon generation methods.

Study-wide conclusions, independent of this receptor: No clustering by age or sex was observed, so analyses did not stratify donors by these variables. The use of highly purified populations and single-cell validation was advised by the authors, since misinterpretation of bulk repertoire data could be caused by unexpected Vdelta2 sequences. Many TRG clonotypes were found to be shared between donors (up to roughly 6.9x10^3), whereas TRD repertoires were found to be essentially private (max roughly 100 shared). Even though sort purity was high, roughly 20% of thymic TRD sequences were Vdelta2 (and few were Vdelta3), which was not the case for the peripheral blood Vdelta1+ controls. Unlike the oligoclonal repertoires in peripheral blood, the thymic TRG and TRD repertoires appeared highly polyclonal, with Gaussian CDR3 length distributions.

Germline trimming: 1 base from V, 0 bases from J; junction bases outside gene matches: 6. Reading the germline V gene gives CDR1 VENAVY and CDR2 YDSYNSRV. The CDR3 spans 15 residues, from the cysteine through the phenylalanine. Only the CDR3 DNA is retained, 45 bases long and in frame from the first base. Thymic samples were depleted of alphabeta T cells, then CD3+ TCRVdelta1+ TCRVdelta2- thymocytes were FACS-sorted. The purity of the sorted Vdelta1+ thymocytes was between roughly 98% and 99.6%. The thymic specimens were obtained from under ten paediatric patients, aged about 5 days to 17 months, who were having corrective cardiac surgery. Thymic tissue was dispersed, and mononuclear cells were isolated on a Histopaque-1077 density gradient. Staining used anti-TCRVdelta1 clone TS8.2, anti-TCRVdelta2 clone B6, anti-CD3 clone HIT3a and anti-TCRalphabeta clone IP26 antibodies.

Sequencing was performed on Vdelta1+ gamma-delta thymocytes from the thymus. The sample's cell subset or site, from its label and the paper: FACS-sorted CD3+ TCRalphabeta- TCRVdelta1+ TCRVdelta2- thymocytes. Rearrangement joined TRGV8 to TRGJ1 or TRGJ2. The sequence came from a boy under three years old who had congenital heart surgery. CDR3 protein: CATWDRRGNYYKKLF. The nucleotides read TGTGCCACCTGGGATAGACGGGGGAATTATTATAAGAAACTCTTT.